This T cell receptor beta chain came from a study of T cells after yellow fever vaccination. This clonotype occurred a few times. The antigen remains undetermined. Study-level points and caveats: Most clones from primary vaccination resurfaced after the booster (approximately 96% CD4, 88% CD8). A weaker but faster secondary response was observed, peaking on day 5 versus 15.

The CDR3 has 14 residues. V dropped 5 bases and J dropped 7 bases, with 15 bases sitting between them. Per germline, CDR1 MGHDK and CDR2 SYGVNS. TCRdb passed the 5' RACE reads through MiXCR, listing each CDR3 protein once. The sample holds tens of thousands of distinct CDR3 sequences, roughly 7.7% seen once. The TCR was taken from a young man who received the YFV17D yellow fever vaccine. This sequence joins TRBV25-1 and TRBJ2-1; D may be TRBD2 (6 bases). The sample here was CD8+ T cells sorted from PBMCs, taken on the day of the yellow fever booster vaccination. Here the CDR3 DNA reads TGTGCCAGCAGTTGGGACGGGGGTCGGAATGAGCAGTTCTTC. Translation gives CASSWDGGRNEQFF.